These T cell receptor beta chains were read from a single sample in a study of brain metastases from non-small cell lung cancer. Profiling relied on immunoSEQ multiplex PCR, and the TCRdb table lists in-frame clones only, not all of them. Altogether approximately 4,300 clones are present, roughly 90% being singletons, with the ten largest covering approximately 3.5%. Sequencing was performed on primary lung tumor tissue. Receptors were obtained from a donor aged 40 or over with non-small cell lung cancer. Each CDR3 is given with its conserved first and last residue. A D gene is named only where the DNA matches it firmly. Clone size, where shown, is once, few, many, or a class for clones that have expanded.

TRBV6-5	NA	TRBJ2-7	NA	CASSYSPSNQAYEQYF	TGTGCCAGCAGTTACTCCCCCAGCAACCAAGCCTACGAGCAGTACTTC
TRBV7-3	NA	TRBJ2-7	TRBD1	CASSPSPGDREQYF	TGTGCCAGCAGCCCATCCCCTGGGGACAGAGAGCAGTACTTC
TRBV14	NA	TRBJ1-1	TRBD1	CASSQAGQGVMNTEAFF	TGTGCCAGCAGCCAAGCGGGGCAGGGGGTAATGAACACTGAAGCTTTCTTT
TRBV2	once	TRBJ2-2	NA	CASRQNTGELFF	TGTGCCAGCAGACAGAACACCGGGGAGCTGTTTTTT
TRBV19	NA	TRBJ1-5	TRBD1	CANSPGQRVVYSNQPQHF	TGTGCCAATAGCCCGGGACAGAGAGTCGTATATAGCAATCAGCCCCAGCATTTT
TRBV24-1	once	TRBJ2-1	NA	CATEGGALSSYNEQFF	TGTGCCACCGAGGGCGGGGCCCTGAGCTCCTACAATGAGCAGTTCTTC
TRBV19	NA	TRBJ1-5	NA	CASSISPRGNQPQHF	TGTGCCAGTAGTATTAGCCCTAGAGGTAATCAGCCCCAGCATTTT
TRBV18	NA	TRBJ2-7	TRBD2	CASSLAGYSYEQYF	TGTGCCAGCTCTCTAGCGGGGTACTCCTACGAGCAGTACTTC
TRBV7-2	NA	TRBJ2-1	NA	CASSLARNTMSRAGRFF	TGTGCCAGCAGCTTAGCGCGGAACACAATGAGCAGGGCGGGCAGGTTCTTC
TRBV19	NA	TRBJ1-5	NA	CASSTLDAKKQPQHF	TGTGCCAGTAGTACGCTCGACGCGAAAAAACAGCCCCAGCATTTT
TRBV3-1/TRBV3-2	NA	TRBJ1-2	TRBD1	CASSQTGGGGYTF	TGTGCCAGCAGCCAGACAGGGGGCGGTGGCTACACCTTC
TRBV4-1	NA	TRBJ1-3	NA	CASSQVAGSGNTIYF	TGCGCCAGCAGCCAAGTTGCGGGGTCTGGAAACACTATATATTTT
TRBV7-5	NA	TRBJ2-1	NA	CARSYGLPSSYNEQFF	TGTGCCAGAAGCTACGGTCTACCCAGCTCCTACAATGAACAGTTCTTC
TRBV30	NA	TRBJ1-1	NA	CAWRLDRRTEAFF	TGTGCCTGGAGACTCGACAGGCGCACTGAAGCTTTCTTT
TRBV2	once	TRBJ1-1	TRBD1	CASASPSQGLTEAFF	TGTGCCAGCGCCTCCCCGTCACAGGGGCTCACTGAAGCTTTCTTT
TRBV15	NA	TRBJ1-3	NA	CATSGVYGNTIYF	TGTGCCACCTCCGGGGTGTACGGAAACACCATATATTTT
TRBV5-6	NA	TRBJ2-1	NA	CASSPGTGSSYNEQFF	TGTGCCAGCAGCCCCGGGACGGGAAGCTCCTACAATGAGCAGTTCTTC
TRBV7-9	NA	TRBJ1-1	NA	CASSLESPPGAFF	TGTGCCAGCAGCTTGGAATCGCCCCCGGGAGCTTTCTTT
TRBV19	NA	TRBJ1-2	NA	CASSEASSYGYTF	TGTGCCAGTAGTGAGGCCTCTTCTTATGGCTACACCTTC
TRBV24-1	NA	TRBJ1-5	NA	CATSDPGNQPQHF	TGTGCCACCAGTGATCCCGGTAATCAGCCCCAGCATTTT
TRBV5-6	NA	TRBJ2-7	NA	CASRNRGLFYEQYF	TGTGCCAGCAGGAATAGGGGTTTATTTTACGAGCAGTACTTC
TRBV5-8	NA	TRBJ1-5	NA	CASSNILGVGNQPQHF	TGTGCCAGCAGCAATATTCTCGGTGTGGGCAATCAGCCCCAGCATTTT
TRBV10-2	NA	TRBJ1-1	NA	CASTGLSQNTEAFF	TGCGCCAGCACAGGGTTGTCGCAGAACACTGAAGCTTTCTTT
TRBV9	NA	TRBJ2-1	TRBD2	CASSGTSGYNEQFF	TGTGCCAGCAGCGGGACTAGCGGTTACAATGAGCAGTTCTTC
TRBV7-3	NA	TRBJ2-1	NA	CASSLNQGLEQFF	TGTGCCAGCAGCCTCAATCAGGGTCTTGAGCAGTTCTTC
TRBV5-6	NA	TRBJ2-1	TRBD2	CASSLGLAGHNEQFF	TGTGCCAGCAGCTTGGGACTAGCGGGGCACAATGAGCAGTTCTTC
TRBV2	NA	TRBJ2-7	NA	CASRGAGVYEQYF	TGTGCCAGCAGGGGAGCGGGTGTCTACGAGCAGTACTTC
TRBV2	NA	TRBJ2-3	NA	CASTVRGVAGRSTNTQYF	TGTGCCAGCACCGTCAGGGGGGTAGCGGGTAGGAGCACAAATACGCAGTATTTT
TRBV4-3	NA	TRBJ2-2	NA	CASSQDQEFPGELFF	TGCGCCAGCAGCCAAGATCAGGAGTTTCCCGGGGAGCTGTTTTTT
TRBV14	NA	TRBJ2-1	TRBD2	CASSQVALAFNEQFF	TGTGCCAGCAGCCAAGTGGCACTAGCGTTCAATGAGCAGTTCTTC
TRBV7-2	NA	TRBJ2-3	NA	CASSLVAGLTDTQYF	TGTGCCAGCAGCTTAGTTGCGGGGCTCACAGATACGCAGTATTTT
TRBV14	few	TRBJ2-3	NA	CASSQELGFGTDTQYF	TGTGCCAGCAGCCAAGAGTTGGGGTTTGGGACAGATACGCAGTATTTT
TRBV7-2	NA	TRBJ2-2	TRBD2	CASSFSGGYTGELFF	TGTGCCAGCAGCTTTAGCGGGGGATACACCGGGGAGCTGTTTTTT
TRBV2	few	TRBJ2-1	NA	CASRRGGPTYNEQFF	TGTGCCAGCAGACGCGGGGGCCCAACCTACAATGAGCAGTTCTTC
TRBV6-5	NA	TRBJ1-6	NA	CASSRDRPYNSPLHF	TGTGCCAGCAGCAGAGACAGGCCGTACAATTCACCCCTCCACTTT
TRBV6-5	NA	TRBJ2-7	NA	CASSYRQYSYEQYF	TGTGCCAGCAGTTACCGCCAGTACTCCTACGAGCAGTACTTC
TRBV12-5	few	TRBJ2-3	NA	CASGSGRADTQYF	TGTGCTAGTGGTTCAGGGCGGGCAGATACGCAGTATTTT
TRBV7-2	NA	TRBJ1-2	NA	CASSLAGKEGQVYGYTF	TGTGCCAGCAGCTTAGCAGGAAAGGAGGGGCAGGTCTATGGCTACACCTTC
TRBV6-1	NA	TRBJ2-3	NA	CASSEDGVPLDTQYF	TGTGCCAGCAGTGAAGATGGAGTACCTTTGGATACGCAGTATTTT
TRBV19	NA	TRBJ1-2	NA	CASSYWTGTGGYTF	TGTGCCAGTAGTTACTGGACCGGGACGGGAGGCTACACCTTC
TRBV6-6	NA	TRBJ1-1	NA	CASSYTETTEAFF	TGTGCCAGCAGTTATACGGAAACCACTGAAGCTTTCTTT
TRBV19	NA	TRBJ1-1	NA	CASSIEQNTEAFF	TGTGCCAGTAGTATAGAACAAAACACTGAAGCTTTCTTT
TRBV6-5	once	TRBJ1-2	NA	CASSPTVLLGGYTF	TGTGCCAGCAGTCCAACAGTCCTTCTAGGGGGCTACACCTTC
TRBV7-9	NA	TRBJ2-7	NA	CASSFRDAREQYF	TGTGCCAGCAGCTTCAGGGACGCCCGCGAGCAGTACTTC
TRBV7-6	NA	TRBJ2-1	TRBD2	CASSLAAGGPFEQFF	TGTGCCAGCAGCTTAGCGGCGGGGGGGCCCTTTGAGCAGTTCTTC
TRBV7-2	once	TRBJ2-7	NA	CANSLNSSYEQYF	TGTGCCAACAGCTTGAACTCTTCCTACGAGCAGTACTTC
TRBV6-1	few	TRBJ1-5	NA	CASSDHFIGGGNQPQHF	TGTGCCAGCAGTGACCACTTTATAGGCGGTGGCAATCAGCCCCAGCATTTT
TRBV11-1	NA	TRBJ2-1	TRBD1	CASSATGTGGYEQFF	TGTGCCAGCAGCGCAACCGGGACAGGAGGTTATGAGCAGTTCTTC
TRBV5-1	NA	TRBJ1-4	NA	CASSPGGGLGKLFF	TGCGCCAGCAGCCCGGGCGGGGGTTTGGGAAAACTGTTTTTT
TRBV7-9	NA	TRBJ2-6	TRBD1	CASSFRLGTGISGANVLTF	TGTGCCAGCAGCTTTAGATTAGGGACAGGGATCTCTGGGGCCAACGTCCTGACTTTC
TRBV20-1	NA	TRBJ2-5	TRBD2	CSASGTSGDQETQYF	TGCAGTGCTAGTGGGACTAGCGGGGACCAAGAGACCCAGTACTTC
TRBV6-5	once	TRBJ2-7	NA	CASKSAAYEQYF	TGTGCCAGCAAAAGCGCCGCTTACGAGCAGTACTTC
TRBV6-4	NA	TRBJ2-1	NA	CASSAEIIDEQFF	TGTGCCAGCAGCGCGGAGATTATCGATGAGCAGTTCTTC
TRBV19	NA	TRBJ2-7	NA	CASSLQGFSYEQYF	TGTGCCAGTAGTCTACAGGGTTTCTCCTACGAGCAGTACTTC
TRBV5-1	NA	TRBJ2-2	NA	CASSFGGTDTGELFF	TGCGCCAGCAGCTTCGGCGGGACCGACACCGGGGAGCTGTTTTTT
TRBV12-3/TRBV12-4	NA	TRBJ2-5	NA	CASSLGHRETQYF	TGTGCCAGCAGTTTGGGACATCGGGAGACCCAGTACTTC
TRBV6-5	few	TRBJ2-7	NA	CASSPNGIEQYF	TGTGCCAGCAGCCCAAATGGGATTGAGCAGTACTTC